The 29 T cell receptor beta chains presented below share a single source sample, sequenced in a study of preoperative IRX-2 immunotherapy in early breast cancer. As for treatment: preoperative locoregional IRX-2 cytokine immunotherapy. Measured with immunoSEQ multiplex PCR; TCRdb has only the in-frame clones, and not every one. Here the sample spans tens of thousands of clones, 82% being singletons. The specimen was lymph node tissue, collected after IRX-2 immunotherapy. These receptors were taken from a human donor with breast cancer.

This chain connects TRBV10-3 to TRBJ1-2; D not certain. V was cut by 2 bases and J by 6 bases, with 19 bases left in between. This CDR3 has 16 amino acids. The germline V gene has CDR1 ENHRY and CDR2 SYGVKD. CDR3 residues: CAISELETRPGNGYTF. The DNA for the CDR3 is TGTGCCATCAGTGAGCTCGAGACCCGACCGGGGAATGGCTACACCTTC.

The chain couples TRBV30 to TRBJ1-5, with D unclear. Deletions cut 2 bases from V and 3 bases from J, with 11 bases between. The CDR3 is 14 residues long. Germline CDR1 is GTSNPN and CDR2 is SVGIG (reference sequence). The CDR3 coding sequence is TGTGCCTGGAGTCGAGACGGATACAATCAGCCCCAGCATTTT. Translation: CAWSRDGYNQPQHF.

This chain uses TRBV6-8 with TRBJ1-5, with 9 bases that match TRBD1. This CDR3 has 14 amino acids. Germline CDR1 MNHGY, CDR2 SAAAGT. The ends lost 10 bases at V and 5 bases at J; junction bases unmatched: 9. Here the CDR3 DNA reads TGTGCCATCAGGGGACAGGGAAGGGATCAGCCCCAGCATTTT. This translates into CAIRGQGRDQPQHF.

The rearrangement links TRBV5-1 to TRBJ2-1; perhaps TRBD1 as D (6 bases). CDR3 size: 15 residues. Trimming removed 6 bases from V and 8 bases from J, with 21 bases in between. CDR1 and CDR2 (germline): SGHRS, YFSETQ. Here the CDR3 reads CASTQMAGVLDEQFF. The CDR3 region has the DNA TGCGCCAGCACACAAATGGCAGGGGTTCTCGATGAGCAGTTCTTC.

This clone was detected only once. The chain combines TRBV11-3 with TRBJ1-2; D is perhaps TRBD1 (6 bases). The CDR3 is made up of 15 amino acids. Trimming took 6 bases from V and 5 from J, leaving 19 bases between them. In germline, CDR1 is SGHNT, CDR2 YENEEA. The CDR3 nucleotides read TGTGCCAGCAGTTTCGGGGGCGCCTGGGCTTATGGCTACACCTTC. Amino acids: CASSFGGAWAYGYTF.

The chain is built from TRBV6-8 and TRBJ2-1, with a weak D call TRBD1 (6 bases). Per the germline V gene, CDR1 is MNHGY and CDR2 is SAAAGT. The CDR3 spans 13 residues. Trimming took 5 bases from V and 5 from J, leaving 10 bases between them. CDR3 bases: TGTGCCAGCAGTGTGGACAGAAACAATGAGCAGTTCTTC. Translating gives CASSVDRNNEQFF.

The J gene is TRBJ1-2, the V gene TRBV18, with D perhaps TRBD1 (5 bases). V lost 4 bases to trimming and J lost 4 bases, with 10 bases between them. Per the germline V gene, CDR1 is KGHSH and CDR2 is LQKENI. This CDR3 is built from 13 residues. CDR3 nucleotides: TGTGCCAGCTCACTTTCCGACAGCTATGGCTACACCTTC. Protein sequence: CASSLSDSYGYTF.

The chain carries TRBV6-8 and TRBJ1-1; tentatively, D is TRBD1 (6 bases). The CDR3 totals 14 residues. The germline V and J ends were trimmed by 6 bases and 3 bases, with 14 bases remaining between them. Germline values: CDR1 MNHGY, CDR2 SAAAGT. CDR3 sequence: CASSQGLVDTEAFF. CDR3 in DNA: TGTGCCAGCAGCCAGGGGCTGGTGGACACTGAAGCTTTCTTT.

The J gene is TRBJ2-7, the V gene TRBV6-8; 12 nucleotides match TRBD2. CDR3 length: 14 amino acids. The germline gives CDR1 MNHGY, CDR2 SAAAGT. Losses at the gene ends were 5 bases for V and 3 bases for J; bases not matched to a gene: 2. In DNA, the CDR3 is TGTGCCAGCAGTCCGGGACTAGCGGGCTACGAGCAGTACTTC. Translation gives CASSPGLAGYEQYF.

This CDR3 reads CASSGDSEYYGYTF. The CDR3 DNA is TGTGCCAGCAGTGGGGACAGTGAATACTATGGCTACACCTTC. The chain links TRBV6-8 to TRBJ1-2; TRBD1 matches at 7 bases. There are 14 residues in the CDR3. The junction had 6 bases not matched to a gene; V was cut back by 5 bases and J by 3 bases. Germline CDR1 MNHGY, CDR2 SAAAGT.

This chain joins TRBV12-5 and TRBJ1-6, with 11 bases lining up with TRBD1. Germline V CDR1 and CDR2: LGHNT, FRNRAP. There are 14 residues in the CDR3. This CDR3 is CASRDRGWNSPLHF. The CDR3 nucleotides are TGTGCCAGCCGGGACAGGGGGTGGAATTCACCCCTCCACTTT.

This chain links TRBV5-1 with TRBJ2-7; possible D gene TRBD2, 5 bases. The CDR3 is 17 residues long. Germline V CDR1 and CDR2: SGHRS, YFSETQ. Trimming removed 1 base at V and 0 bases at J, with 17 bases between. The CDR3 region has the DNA TGCGCCAGCAGCTTGTTGAACACCCGTCGGGGCTCCTACGAGCAGTACTTC. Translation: CASSLLNTRRGSYEQYF.

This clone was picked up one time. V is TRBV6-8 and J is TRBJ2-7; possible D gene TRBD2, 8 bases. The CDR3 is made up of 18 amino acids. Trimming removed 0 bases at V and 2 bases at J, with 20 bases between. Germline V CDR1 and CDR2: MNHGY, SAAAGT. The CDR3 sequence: CASSYSRPGTAGAYEQYF. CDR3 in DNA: TGTGCCAGCAGTTACTCGCGACCCGGGACAGCGGGGGCCTACGAGCAGTACTTC.

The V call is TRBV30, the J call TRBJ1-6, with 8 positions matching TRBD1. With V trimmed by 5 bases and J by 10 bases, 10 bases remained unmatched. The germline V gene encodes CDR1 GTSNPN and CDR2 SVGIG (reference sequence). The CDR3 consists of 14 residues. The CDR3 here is CAWSNGQGISPLHF. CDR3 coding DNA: TGTGCCTGGTCGAACGGACAGGGAATCTCACCCCTCCACTTT.

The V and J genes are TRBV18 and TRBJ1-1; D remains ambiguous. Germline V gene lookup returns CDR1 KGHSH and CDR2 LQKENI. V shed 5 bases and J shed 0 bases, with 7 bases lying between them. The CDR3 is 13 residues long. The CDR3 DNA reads TGTGCCAGCTCAGAAGGACTGAACACTGAAGCTTTCTTT. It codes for CASSEGLNTEAFF.

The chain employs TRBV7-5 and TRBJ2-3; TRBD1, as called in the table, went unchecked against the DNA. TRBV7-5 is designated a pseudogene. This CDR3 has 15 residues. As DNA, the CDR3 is TGTGCCAGCAGTTCCTGGGACAGAGGCACAGATACGCAGTATTTT. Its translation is CASSSWDRGTDTQYF.

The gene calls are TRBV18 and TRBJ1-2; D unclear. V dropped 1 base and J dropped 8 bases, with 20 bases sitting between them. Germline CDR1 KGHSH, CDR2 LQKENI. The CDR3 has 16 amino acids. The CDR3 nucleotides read TGTGCCAGCTCACCACTAAGTACTCAGCGTTCGTCCGGCTACACCTTC. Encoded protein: CASSPLSTQRSSGYTF.

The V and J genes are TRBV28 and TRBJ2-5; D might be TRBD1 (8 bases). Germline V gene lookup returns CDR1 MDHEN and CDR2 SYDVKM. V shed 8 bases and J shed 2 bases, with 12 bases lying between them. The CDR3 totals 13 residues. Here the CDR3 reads CASGGDRQETQYF. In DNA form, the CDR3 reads TGTGCCAGCGGGGGGGACAGGCAAGAGACCCAGTACTTC.

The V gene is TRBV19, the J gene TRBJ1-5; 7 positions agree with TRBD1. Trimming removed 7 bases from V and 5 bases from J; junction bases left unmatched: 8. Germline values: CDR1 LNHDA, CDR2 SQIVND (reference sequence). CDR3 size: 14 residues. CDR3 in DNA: TGTGCCAGTACCCAGACAGGGATTCATCAGCCCCAGCATTTT. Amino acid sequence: CASTQTGIHQPQHF. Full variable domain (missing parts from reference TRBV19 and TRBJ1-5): DGGITQSPKYLFRKEGQNVTLSCEQNLNHDAMYWYRQDPGQGLRLIYYSQIVNDFQKGDIAEGYSVSREKKESFPLTVTSAQKNPTAFYLCASTQTGIHQPQHFGDGTRLSIL.

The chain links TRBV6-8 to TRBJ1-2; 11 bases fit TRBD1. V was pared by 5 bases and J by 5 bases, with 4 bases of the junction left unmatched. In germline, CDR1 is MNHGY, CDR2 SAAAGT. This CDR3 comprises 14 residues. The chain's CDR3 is CASSGDRGLYGYTF. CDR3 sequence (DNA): TGTGCCAGCAGTGGGGACAGGGGGTTGTATGGCTACACCTTC.

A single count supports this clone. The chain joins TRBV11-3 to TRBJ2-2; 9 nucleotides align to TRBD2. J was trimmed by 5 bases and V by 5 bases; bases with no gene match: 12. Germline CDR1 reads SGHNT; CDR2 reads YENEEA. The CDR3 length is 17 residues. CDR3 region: CASSQRTSALKTGELFF. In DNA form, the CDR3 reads TGTGCCAGCAGCCAGAGGACTAGCGCTCTCAAAACCGGGGAGCTGTTTTTT. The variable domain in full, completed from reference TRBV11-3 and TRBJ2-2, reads EAGVVQSPRYKIIEKKQPVAFWCNPISGHNTLYWYLQNLGQGPELLIRYENEEAVDDSQLPKDRFSAERLKGVDSTLKIQPAELGDSAVYLCASSQRTSALKTGELFFGEGSRLTVL.

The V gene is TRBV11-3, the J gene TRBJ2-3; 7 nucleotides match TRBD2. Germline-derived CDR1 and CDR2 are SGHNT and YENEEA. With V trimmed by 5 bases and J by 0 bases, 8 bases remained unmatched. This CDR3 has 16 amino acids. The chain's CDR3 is CASSRGVELSTDTQYF. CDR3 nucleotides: TGTGCCAGCAGCCGGGGGGTTGAATTAAGCACAGATACGCAGTATTTT. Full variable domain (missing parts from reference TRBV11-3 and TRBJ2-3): EAGVVQSPRYKIIEKKQPVAFWCNPISGHNTLYWYLQNLGQGPELLIRYENEEAVDDSQLPKDRFSAERLKGVDSTLKIQPAELGDSAVYLCASSRGVELSTDTQYFGPGTRLTVL.

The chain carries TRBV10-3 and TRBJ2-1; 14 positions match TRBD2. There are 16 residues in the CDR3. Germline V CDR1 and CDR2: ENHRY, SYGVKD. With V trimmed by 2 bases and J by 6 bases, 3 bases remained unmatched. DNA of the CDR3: TGTGCCATCAGTGAGGGGACTAGCGGGGGACTCAATGAGCAGTTCTTC. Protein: CAISEGTSGGLNEQFF.

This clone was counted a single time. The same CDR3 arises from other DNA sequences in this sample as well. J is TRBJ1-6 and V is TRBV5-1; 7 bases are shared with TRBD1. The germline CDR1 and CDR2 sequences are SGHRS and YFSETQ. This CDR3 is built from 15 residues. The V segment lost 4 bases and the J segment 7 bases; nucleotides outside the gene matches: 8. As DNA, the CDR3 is TGCGCCAGCAGCCTGGAGGGGGCATACAATTCACCCCTCCACTTT. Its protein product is CASSLEGAYNSPLHF.

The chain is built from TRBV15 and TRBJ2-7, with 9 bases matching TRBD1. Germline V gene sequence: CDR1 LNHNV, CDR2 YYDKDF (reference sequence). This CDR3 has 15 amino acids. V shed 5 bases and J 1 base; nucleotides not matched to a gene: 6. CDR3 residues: CATSFGQGFSYEQYF. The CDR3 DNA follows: TGTGCCACCAGCTTCGGACAGGGGTTTTCCTACGAGCAGTACTTC.

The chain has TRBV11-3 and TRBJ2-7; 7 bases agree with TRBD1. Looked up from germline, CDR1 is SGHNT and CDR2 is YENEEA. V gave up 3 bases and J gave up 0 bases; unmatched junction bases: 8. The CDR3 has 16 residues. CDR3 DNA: TGTGCCAGCAGCTTCTCGGCACAGGGGAACTCCTACGAGCAGTACTTC. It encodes CASSFSAQGNSYEQYF.

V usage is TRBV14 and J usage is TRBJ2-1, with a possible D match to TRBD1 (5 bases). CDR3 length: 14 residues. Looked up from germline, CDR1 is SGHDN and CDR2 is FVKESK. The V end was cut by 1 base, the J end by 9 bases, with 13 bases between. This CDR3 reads CASSQAYRLGEQFF. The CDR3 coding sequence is TGTGCCAGCAGCCAAGCGTACAGGCTGGGTGAGCAGTTCTTC. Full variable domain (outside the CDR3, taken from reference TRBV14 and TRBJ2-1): EAGVTQFPSHSVIEKGQTVTLRCDPISGHDNLYWYRRVMGKEIKFLLHFVKESKQDESGMPNNRFLAERTGGTYSTLKVQPAELEDSGVYFCASSQAYRLGEQFFGPGTRLTVL.

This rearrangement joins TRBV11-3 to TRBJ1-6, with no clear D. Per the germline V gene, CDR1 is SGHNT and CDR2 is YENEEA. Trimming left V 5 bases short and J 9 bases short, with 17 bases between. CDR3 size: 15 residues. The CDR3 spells CASSQRTDVGSPLHF. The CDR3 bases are TGTGCCAGCAGCCAAAGGACGGATGTAGGTTCACCCCTCCACTTT.

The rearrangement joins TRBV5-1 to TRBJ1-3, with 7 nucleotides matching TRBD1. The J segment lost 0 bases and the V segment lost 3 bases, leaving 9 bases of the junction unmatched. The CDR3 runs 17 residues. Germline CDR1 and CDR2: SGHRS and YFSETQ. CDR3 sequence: CASSSRTGASSGNTIYF. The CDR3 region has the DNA TGCGCCAGCAGCTCCCGGACAGGAGCGTCCTCTGGAAACACCATATATTTT.